This T cell receptor (beta chain) emerged from a study of blood T cell repertoires in COVID-19. The CDR3 has 17 amino acids. From germline, CDR1 is SGHTA and CDR2 FQGNSA. Trimming pared 2 bases from V and 4 bases from J, leaving 20 bases between. Generated by immunoSEQ multiplex PCR, the TCRdb table keeps only in-frame clones and is missing some. The data show hundreds of thousands of clones, roughly 80% seen once. This sequence joins TRBV7-2 and TRBJ2-5; D is possibly TRBD1 (6 bases). This clonotype originated in a woman at least 80 years old with active or convalescent COVID-19. The sample was peripheral blood. CDR3: CASSLRPQGTVGETQYF. In DNA, the CDR3 is TGTGCCAGCAGCTTAAGGCCTCAGGGGACGGTCGGAGAGACCCAGTACTTC.